This section outlines one T cell receptor beta chain sequence together with its context. Its specificity is not known. The sample belongs to a study of T-cell memory formation after mild COVID-19. Study-wide findings and caveats: The study found contracting CD4+ clones mainly in CM and EM and contracting CD8+ clones in EMRA.

Each CDR3 protein gets one entry after TCRdb re-called the 5' RACE reads with MiXCR. The data contain about 160,000 distinct CDR3 sequences, about 28% of them singletons. CDR3 length: 12 residues. V gave up 11 bases and J gave up 2 bases, with 11 bases separating them. Per the germline V gene, CDR1 is MNHEY and CDR2 is SVGAGI. This chain links TRBV6-5 with TRBJ2-3; tentatively, D is TRBD1 (7 bases). Source material: PBMCs or a T cell subset sorted from them (not recorded which). The sequence was collected from an adult woman who had mild COVID-19 (a few samples of this study predate the infection). Cell type and time point are not known. DNA of the CDR3: TGTGCCGCCAGGGGGGTCACAGATACGCAGTATTTT. It codes for CAARGVTDTQYF.